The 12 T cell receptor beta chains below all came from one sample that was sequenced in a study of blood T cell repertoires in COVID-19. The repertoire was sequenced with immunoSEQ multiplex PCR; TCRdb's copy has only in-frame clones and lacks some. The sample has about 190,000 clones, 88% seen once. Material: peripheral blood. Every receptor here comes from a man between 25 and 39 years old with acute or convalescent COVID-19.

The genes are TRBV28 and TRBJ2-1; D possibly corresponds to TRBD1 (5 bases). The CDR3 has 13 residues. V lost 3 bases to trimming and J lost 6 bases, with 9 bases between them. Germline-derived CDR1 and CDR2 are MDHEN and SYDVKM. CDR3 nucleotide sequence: TGTGCCAGCAGTTTGTCAGGGTTCAATGAGCAGTTCTTC. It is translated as CASSLSGFNEQFF.

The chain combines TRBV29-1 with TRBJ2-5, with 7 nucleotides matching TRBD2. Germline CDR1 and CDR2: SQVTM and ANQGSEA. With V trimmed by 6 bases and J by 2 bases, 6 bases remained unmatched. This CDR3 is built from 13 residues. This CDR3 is CSVQGGAQETQYF. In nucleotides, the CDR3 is TGCAGCGTCCAGGGAGGGGCTCAAGAGACCCAGTACTTC.

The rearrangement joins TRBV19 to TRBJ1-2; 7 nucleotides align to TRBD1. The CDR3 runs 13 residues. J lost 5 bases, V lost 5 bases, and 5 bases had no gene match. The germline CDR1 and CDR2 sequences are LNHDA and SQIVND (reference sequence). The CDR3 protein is CASSWDSRYGYTF. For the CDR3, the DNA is TGTGCCAGTAGTTGGGACAGTAGATATGGCTACACCTTC. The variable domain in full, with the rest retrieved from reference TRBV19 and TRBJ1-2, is DGGITQSPKYLFRKEGQNVTLSCEQNLNHDAMYWYRQDPGQGLRLIYYSQIVNDFQKGDIAEGYSVSREKKESFPLTVTSAQKNPTAFYLCASSWDSRYGYTFGSGTRLTVV.

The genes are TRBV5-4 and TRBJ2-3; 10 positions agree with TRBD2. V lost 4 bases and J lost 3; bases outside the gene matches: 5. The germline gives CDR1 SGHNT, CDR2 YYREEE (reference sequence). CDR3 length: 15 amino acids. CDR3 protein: CASSPPGLATDTQYF. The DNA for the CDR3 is TGTGCCAGCAGCCCGCCGGGACTAGCGACAGATACGCAGTATTTT.

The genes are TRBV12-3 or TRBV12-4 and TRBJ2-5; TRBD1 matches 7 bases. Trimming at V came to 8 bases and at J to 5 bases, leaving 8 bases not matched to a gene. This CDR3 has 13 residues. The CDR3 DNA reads TGTGCCAGCTTTAAGGGGGCCGGTGAGACCCAGTACTTC. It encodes CASFKGAGETQYF.

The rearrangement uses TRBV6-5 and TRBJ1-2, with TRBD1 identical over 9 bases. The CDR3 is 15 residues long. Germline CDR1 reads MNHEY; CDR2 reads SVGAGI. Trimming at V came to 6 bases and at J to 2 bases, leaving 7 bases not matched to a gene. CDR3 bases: TGTGCCAGCAGCGCTGGACAGGGGCAAAACTATGGCTACACCTTC. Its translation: CASSAGQGQNYGYTF.

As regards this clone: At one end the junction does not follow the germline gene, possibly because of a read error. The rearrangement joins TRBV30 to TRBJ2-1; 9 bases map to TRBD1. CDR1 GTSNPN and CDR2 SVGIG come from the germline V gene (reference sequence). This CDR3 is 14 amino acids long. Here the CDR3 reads CAWSWGQGANAQFF. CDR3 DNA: TGTGCCTGGAGTTGGGGACAGGGTGCCAATGCGCAGTTCTTC.

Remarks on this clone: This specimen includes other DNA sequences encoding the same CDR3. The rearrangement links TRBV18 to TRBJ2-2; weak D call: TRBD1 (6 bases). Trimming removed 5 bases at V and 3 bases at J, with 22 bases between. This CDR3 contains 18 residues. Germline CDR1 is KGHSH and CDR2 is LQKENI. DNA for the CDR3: TGTGCCAGCTCAAGACTGTACAGGGATTTTTTCGACACCGGGGAGCTGTTTTTT. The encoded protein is CASSRLYRDFFDTGELFF.

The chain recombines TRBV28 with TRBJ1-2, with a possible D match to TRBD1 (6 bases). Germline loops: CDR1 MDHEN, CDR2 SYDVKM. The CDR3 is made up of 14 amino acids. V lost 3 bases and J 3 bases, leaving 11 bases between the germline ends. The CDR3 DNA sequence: TGTGCCAGCAGTTTGTCCGGGACATACTATGGCTACACCTTC. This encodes CASSLSGTYYGYTF.

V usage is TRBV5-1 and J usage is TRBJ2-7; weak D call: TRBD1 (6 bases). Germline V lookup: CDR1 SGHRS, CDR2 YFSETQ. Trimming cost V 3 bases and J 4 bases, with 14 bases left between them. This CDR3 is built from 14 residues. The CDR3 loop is CASSSAGTRYEQYF. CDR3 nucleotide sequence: TGCGCCAGCAGCTCGGCCGGGACAAGATACGAGCAGTACTTC.

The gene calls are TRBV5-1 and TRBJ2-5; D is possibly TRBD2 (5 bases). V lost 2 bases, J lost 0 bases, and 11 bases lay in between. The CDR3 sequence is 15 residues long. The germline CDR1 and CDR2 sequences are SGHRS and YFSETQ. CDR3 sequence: CASSFGWEYQETQYF. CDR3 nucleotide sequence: TGCGCCAGCAGCTTCGGATGGGAGTACCAAGAGACCCAGTACTTC.

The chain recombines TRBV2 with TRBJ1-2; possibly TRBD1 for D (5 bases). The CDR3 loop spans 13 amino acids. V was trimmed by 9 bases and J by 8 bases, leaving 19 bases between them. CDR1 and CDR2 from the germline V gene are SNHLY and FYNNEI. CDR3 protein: CASRGLWSDGYTF. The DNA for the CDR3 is TGTGCCAGTAGGGGACTATGGTCGGACGGCTACACCTTC.